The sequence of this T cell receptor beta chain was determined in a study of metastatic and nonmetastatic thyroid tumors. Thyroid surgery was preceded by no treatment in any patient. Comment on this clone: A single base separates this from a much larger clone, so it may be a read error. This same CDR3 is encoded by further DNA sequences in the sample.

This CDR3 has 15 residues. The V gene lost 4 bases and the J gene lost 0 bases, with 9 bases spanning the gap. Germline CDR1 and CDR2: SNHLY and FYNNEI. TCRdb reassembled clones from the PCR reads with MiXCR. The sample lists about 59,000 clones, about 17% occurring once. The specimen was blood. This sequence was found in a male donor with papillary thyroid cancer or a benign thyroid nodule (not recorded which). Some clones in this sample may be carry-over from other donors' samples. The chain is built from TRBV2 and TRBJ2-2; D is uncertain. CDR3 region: CASSAETANTGELFF. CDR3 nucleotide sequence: TGTGCCAGCAGTGCGGAGACTGCGAACACCGGGGAGCTGTTTTTT.